Below are 6 T cell receptor beta chains sequenced from a single sample in a study of blood T cell repertoires in COVID-19. Libraries were prepared by immunoSEQ multiplex PCR; TCRdb keeps only in-frame clonotypes and omits some of them. The sample contains some 200,000 clones, roughly 89% of which appear only once. Sequencing was performed on peripheral blood. These receptors originate from a woman younger than 35 who had recovered from COVID-19.

The chain links TRBV4-3 to TRBJ2-7, with TRBD2 identical over 15 bases. Looked up from germline, CDR1 is LGHNA and CDR2 is YSLEER. V lost 5 bases, J lost 3 bases, and 5 bases stayed unmatched. CDR3 length: 16 residues. The CDR3 DNA reads as TGCGCCAGCAGCAAGGGGACTAGCGGGGGGTTCTACGAGCAGTACTTC. This gives the protein CASSKGTSGGFYEQYF.

V gene TRBV28 combines with J gene TRBJ1-4, with 8 bases matching TRBD1. Germline CDR1 is MDHEN and CDR2 is SYDVKM. The CDR3 extends over 15 amino acids. Germline trimming cut 3 bases from V and 2 bases from J; bases unmatched to any gene: 2. The CDR3, as DNA: TGTGCCAGCAGTTTTCAGGGGGCCACTAATGAAAAACTGTTTTTT. Protein: CASSFQGATNEKLFF.

V gene TRBV4-2 combines with J gene TRBJ2-3; D might be TRBD2 (5 bases). V was clipped by 1 base and J by 1 base, with 15 bases between them. The CDR3 has 17 residues. From germline, CDR1 is LGHNA and CDR2 YNFKEQ. This chain's CDR3 is CASSQAESGTGTDTQYF. The CDR3 DNA reads as TGTGCCAGCAGCCAAGCCGAGAGCGGCACAGGCACAGATACGCAGTATTTT.

The chain carries TRBV19 and TRBJ1-2, with a possible D match to TRBD1 (5 bases). CDR1 is LNHDA, CDR2 SQIVND, per germline (reference sequence). This CDR3 comprises 15 residues. Trimming took off 3 bases at V and 3 bases at J, with 14 bases between the two ends. This CDR3 reads CASSMRRGPYYGYTF. In DNA, the CDR3 is TGTGCCAGTAGTATGAGAAGGGGTCCTTACTATGGCTACACCTTC.

This clone was found once. V gene TRBV19 combines with J gene TRBJ2-1; 8 bases match TRBD2. The trim removed 1 base at V and 1 base at J, leaving 0 bases unmatched. The CDR3 consists of 15 residues. Germline CDR1 and CDR2: LNHDA and SQIVND (reference sequence). CDR3 protein: CASSIGLASYNEQFF. The CDR3 DNA is TGTGCCAGTAGTATAGGACTAGCGTCCTACAATGAGCAGTTCTTC.

The chain combines TRBV7-3 with TRBJ1-1; 9 bases are shared with TRBD1. The CDR3 is 13 residues long. Germline V lookup: CDR1 SGHTA, CDR2 FQGTGA. The trim removed 5 bases at V and 5 bases at J, leaving 3 bases unmatched. The CDR3 sequence: CASSTDRGTEAFF. CDR3 bases: TGTGCCAGCAGCACTGACAGGGGGACTGAAGCTTTCTTT.